The sequence of this T cell receptor beta chain was determined in a study of radiotherapy plus CTLA-4 blockade in lung cancer. The wider study: There were objective responses in approximately 20% of patients, and 31% had disease control. Study-wide results and limits: Researchers report tumor-derived TCR clones expanding in blood after radiotherapy plus ipilimumab. Early clone dynamics of blood T cells, plus interferon-beta, reportedly predicted response best.

TCRdb keeps only in-frame clones here, not all; method: immunoSEQ multiplex PCR. The sample consists of fewer than 40,000 clones, 79% of them appearing once. The germline CDR1 and CDR2 sequences are SGHKS and YYEKEE (reference sequence). The CDR3 totals 18 residues. Unmatched junction bases numbered 17, after V lost 0 bases and J lost 8 bases. Chemo-refractory metastatic non-small-cell lung cancer patients were treated with focal radiation plus CTLA-4 blockade with ipilimumab. This clone was detected once. Its antigen is still unknown. The V call is TRBV5-5, the J call TRBJ1-2; TRBD1 matches at 9 bases. The TCR originated in a human donor with non-small cell lung cancer that progressed on radiotherapy plus ipilimumab. Source: peripheral blood, taken from a patient treated with radiotherapy plus ipilimumab. CDR3 sequence: CASSLAPRSSGQGGGYTF. The CDR3 region has the DNA TGTGCCAGCAGCTTGGCCCCAAGGTCGTCGGGACAGGGAGGCGGCTACACCTTC.